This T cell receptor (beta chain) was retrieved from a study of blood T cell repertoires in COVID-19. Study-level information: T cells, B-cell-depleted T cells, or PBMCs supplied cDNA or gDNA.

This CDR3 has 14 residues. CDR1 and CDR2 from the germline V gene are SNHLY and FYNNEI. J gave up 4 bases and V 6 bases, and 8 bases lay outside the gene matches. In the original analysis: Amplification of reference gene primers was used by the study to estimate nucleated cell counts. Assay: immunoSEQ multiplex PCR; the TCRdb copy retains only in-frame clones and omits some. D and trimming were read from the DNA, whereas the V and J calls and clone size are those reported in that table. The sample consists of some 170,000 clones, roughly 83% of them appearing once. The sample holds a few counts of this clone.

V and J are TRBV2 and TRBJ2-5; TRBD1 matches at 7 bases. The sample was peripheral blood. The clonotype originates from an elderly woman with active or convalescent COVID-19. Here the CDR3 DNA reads TGTGCCAGCAGACCAACAGGGGTCCCAGAGACCCAGTACTTC. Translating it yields CASRPTGVPETQYF.